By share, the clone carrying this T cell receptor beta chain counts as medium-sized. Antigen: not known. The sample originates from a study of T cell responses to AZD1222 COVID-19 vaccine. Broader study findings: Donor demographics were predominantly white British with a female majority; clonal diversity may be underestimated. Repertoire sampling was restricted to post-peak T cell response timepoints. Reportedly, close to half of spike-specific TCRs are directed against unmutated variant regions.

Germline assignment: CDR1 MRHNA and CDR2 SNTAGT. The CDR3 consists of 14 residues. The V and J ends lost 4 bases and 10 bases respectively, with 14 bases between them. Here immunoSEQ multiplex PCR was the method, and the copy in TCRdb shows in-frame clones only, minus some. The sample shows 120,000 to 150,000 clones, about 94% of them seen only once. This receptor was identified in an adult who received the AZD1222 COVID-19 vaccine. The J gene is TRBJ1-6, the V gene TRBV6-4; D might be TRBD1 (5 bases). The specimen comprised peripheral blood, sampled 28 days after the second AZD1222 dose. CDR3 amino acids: CASSASDSGSPLHF. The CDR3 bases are TGTGCCAGCAGTGCCTCCGACAGTGGATCACCCCTCCACTTT.